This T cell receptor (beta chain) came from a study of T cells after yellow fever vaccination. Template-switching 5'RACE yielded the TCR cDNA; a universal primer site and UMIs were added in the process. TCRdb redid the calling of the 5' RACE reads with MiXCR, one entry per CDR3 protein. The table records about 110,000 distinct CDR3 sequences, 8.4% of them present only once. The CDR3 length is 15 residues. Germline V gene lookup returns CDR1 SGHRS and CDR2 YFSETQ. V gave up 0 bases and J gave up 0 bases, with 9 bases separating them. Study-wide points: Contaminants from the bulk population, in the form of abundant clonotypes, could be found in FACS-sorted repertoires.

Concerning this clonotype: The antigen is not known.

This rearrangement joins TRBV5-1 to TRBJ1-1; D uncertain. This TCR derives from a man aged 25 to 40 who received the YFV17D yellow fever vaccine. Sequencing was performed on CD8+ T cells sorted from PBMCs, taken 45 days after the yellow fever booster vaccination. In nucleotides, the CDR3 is TGCGCCAGCAGCTTGGAAGCCTTACTGAACACTGAAGCTTTCTTT. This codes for CASSLEALLNTEAFF.